Ten or more counts support the clone carrying this T cell receptor (beta chain). Antigen: not known. This sample was included in a study of prognosis after radiotherapy for stage I lung cancer. Using two-round multiplex PCR, the authors amplified TCR beta CDR3 from genomic DNA. Gene-specific primers for each TRBV and TRBJ gene drove first-round PCR. TCRdb re-analysed the multiplex PCR reads in MiXCR, keeping a single row per CDR3 protein. The sample lists fewer than 25,000 distinct CDR3 sequences, roughly 40% occurring once. Between the trimmed V and J ends, which lost 3 bases and 8 bases, there was a span of 13 bases. The V gene's germline CDR1 is SGHAT and CDR2 FQNNGV. This CDR3 has 14 amino acids. Study-level points and caveats: For the expanded TCR clones, whether they were tumor-specific was not determined. Medians of about 10,000 versus 6,900 showed unique TCR clone counts falling after stereotactic body radiation therapy.

Researchers took 4.5 to 7 milliliters of peripheral blood at each of two time points. This sequence joins TRBV11-2 and TRBJ1-4; D is unclear. The starting material was PBMCs, obtained before or after stereotactic body radiation therapy (not recorded which). The clonotype comes from a donor at least 50 years old with non-small cell lung cancer. The CDR3: CASSFTHDREKLFF. As DNA, the CDR3 is TGTGCCAGCAGCTTCACACACGATCGAGAAAAACTGTTTTTT.